The T cell receptor beta chain under discussion was sequenced for a study of blood T cell repertoires in COVID-19. Study as a whole: Samples of COVID-19 (acute and convalescent) were obtained from the United States, Italy and Spain. T cells, B-cell-depleted T cells, or PBMCs provided the cDNA or gDNA that served as material.

In the original analysis: Reference gene primer amplification gave estimated nucleated cell counts. TCRdb's copy holds only in-frame clones and misses some; the assay was immunoSEQ multiplex PCR. The D gene and trimming were derived from the DNA, and the V and J assignments and clone size from that table. Of around 260,000 clones listed, approximately 86% are singletons. The CDR3 length is 14 residues. Looked up from germline, CDR1 is SGHAT and CDR2 is FQNNGV. Trimming shortened V by 4 bases and J by 2 bases, and 12 bases separated the two germline ends. Sequenced sample: peripheral blood. The chain uses TRBV11-2 and TRBJ2-7, with D possibly TRBD1 on 6 matching bases. The clonotype originates from a man aged 40-49 years who had recovered from COVID-19. CDR3 sequence (DNA): TGTGCCAGCAGCTCCGGGACATTCCCCTACGAGCAGTACTTC. Encoded protein: CASSSGTFPYEQYF.